The 32 T cell receptor beta chains below were found in one sample sequenced in a study of blood T cell repertoires in COVID-19. Generated by immunoSEQ multiplex PCR, the TCRdb table keeps only in-frame clones and is missing some. The sample shows roughly 99,000 clones, roughly 90% of them seen only once. What was sequenced was peripheral blood. All receptors come from a man aged 40-49 years with active or convalescent COVID-19.

The chain combines TRBV7-2 with TRBJ2-7, with TRBD2 matching 7 bases. Trimming at V came to 3 bases and at J to 3 bases, leaving 8 bases not matched to a gene. Germline V gene lookup returns CDR1 SGHTA and CDR2 FQGNSA. There are 15 residues in the CDR3. This CDR3 is CASSFRGEAGYEQYF. DNA of the CDR3: TGTGCCAGCAGCTTTCGGGGGGAGGCGGGCTACGAGCAGTACTTC. The full variable domain, completed using reference TRBV7-2 and TRBJ2-7, is GAGVSQSPSNKVTEKGKDVELRCDPISGHTALYWYRQSLGQGLEFLIYFQGNSAPDKSGLPSDRFSAERTGGSVSTLTIQRTQQEDSAVYLCASSFRGEAGYEQYFGPGTRLTVT.

The rearrangement joins TRBV24-1 to TRBJ2-3; possible D gene TRBD1, 5 bases. This CDR3 is 16 amino acids long. V dropped 3 bases and J dropped 0 bases, with 12 bases sitting between them. Germline V gene sequence: CDR1 KGHDR, CDR2 SFDVKD. In DNA form, the CDR3 reads TGTGCCACCAGTGATGCTGACAGCTCTAGCACAGATACGCAGTATTTT. It is translated as CATSDADSSSTDTQYF.

The chain carries TRBV2 and TRBJ2-2, with D perhaps TRBD1 (6 bases). CDR1 is SNHLY and CDR2 is FYNNEI in the germline V gene. Trimming removed 5 bases from V and 5 bases from J, with 9 bases in between. This CDR3 is 13 amino acids long. The CDR3 nucleotides are TGTGCCAGCAGTATTCAGGGGACCGGGGAGCTGTTTTTT. Its translation: CASSIQGTGELFF.

The chain recombines TRBV27 with TRBJ1-5, with D uncertain. The V end lost 3 bases, the J end lost 6 bases, and 15 bases lay between the germline ends. Germline values: CDR1 MNHEY, CDR2 SMNVEV (reference sequence). The CDR3 runs to 15 residues. CDR3 in DNA: TGTGCCAGCAGTTTTGAGGCGCCGATGGGTCAGCCCCAGCATTTT. It specifies CASSFEAPMGQPQHF.

V usage is TRBV18 and J usage is TRBJ2-7, with 12 bases matching TRBD2. This CDR3 has 20 amino acids. V gave up 2 bases and J gave up 1 base; unmatched junction bases: 15. The germline gives CDR1 KGHSH, CDR2 LQKENI. For the CDR3, the DNA is TGTGCCAGCTCACCAGGGAGGACTAGCGGGGCTTTACTGGGGTCCTACGAGCAGTACTTC. Amino acid sequence: CASSPGRTSGALLGSYEQYF.

This chain connects TRBV10-3 to TRBJ2-7, with a tentative D call TRBD2 (5 bases). There are 12 residues in the CDR3. Between the trimmed V and J ends, which lost 7 bases and 3 bases, there was a span of 10 bases. Germline V gene sequence: CDR1 ENHRY, CDR2 SYGVKD. The CDR3 loop reads CAIMRESYEQYF. Here the CDR3 DNA reads TGTGCCATCATGAGGGAGAGCTACGAGCAGTACTTC.

V usage is TRBV5-6 and J usage is TRBJ2-3; no reliable D call. The length of the CDR3 is 12 residues. CDR1 and CDR2 from the germline V gene are SGHDT and YYEEEE. With 4 bases removed from V and 4 bases from J, the gap between germline ends came to 7 bases. The CDR3, as DNA: TGTGCCAGCAGCGTCCAGGCAGATACGCAGTATTTT. It yields the protein CASSVQADTQYF. Together with reference TRBV5-6 and TRBJ2-3, the CDR3 gives the full variable domain: DAGVTQSPTHLIKTRGQQVTLRCSPKSGHDTVSWYQQALGQGPQFIFQYYEEEERQRGNFPDRFSGHQFPNYSSELNVNALLLGDSALYLCASSVQADTQYFGPGTRLTVL.

The CDR3 DNA sequence: TGTGCCAGCAGCTTAGAAGCCTATGGCTACACCTTC. This translates into CASSLEAYGYTF. The chain links TRBV7-2 to TRBJ1-2; D is unresolved. Trimming took 1 base from V and 4 from J, leaving 4 bases between them. Germline CDR1 is SGHTA and CDR2 is FQGNSA. This CDR3 is 12 amino acids long.

The chain joins TRBV5-8 to TRBJ2-2; D uncertain. The CDR3 is 14 residues long. Germline V gene data show CDR1 as SGHTS and CDR2 as YDEGEE. Trimming pared 2 bases from V and 3 bases from J, leaving 8 bases between. The CDR3 DNA is TGTGCCAGCAGCTTAAGACACTACACCGGGGAGCTGTTTTTT. Amino acids: CASSLRHYTGELFF.

V and J are TRBV7-8 and TRBJ2-7, with 14 bases aligning to TRBD2. J was trimmed by 7 bases and V by 5 bases; bases with no gene match: 7. Germline V gives CDR1 SGHVS, CDR2 FQNEAQ. The CDR3 totals 15 residues. The CDR3: CASSARLAGGREQYF. CDR3 nucleotide sequence: TGTGCCAGCAGCGCCCGACTAGCGGGAGGGAGAGAGCAGTACTTC.

V is TRBV12-3 or TRBV12-4 and J is TRBJ2-7, with D tentatively TRBD1 (6 bases). V lost 7 bases, J lost 2 bases, and 12 bases lay in between. This CDR3 is built from 13 residues. The CDR3 region is CASTPQGTYEQYF. DNA for the CDR3: TGTGCCAGCACCCCACAGGGAACCTACGAGCAGTACTTC.

The gene calls are TRBV7-2 and TRBJ1-4, with TRBD1 matching over 8 bases. CDR1 and CDR2 from the germline V gene are SGHTA and FQGNSA. The CDR3 length is 14 residues. Trimming at V came to 4 bases and at J to 5 bases, leaving 3 bases not matched to a gene. This CDR3 is CASSSGQGNEKLFF. CDR3 sequence (DNA): TGTGCCAGCAGCTCCGGACAGGGAAATGAAAAACTGTTTTTT.

The CDR3 is CASSAGVPYEQYF. The CDR3 DNA reads TGTGCCAGTAGTGCAGGGGTCCCCTACGAGCAGTACTTC. The chain carries TRBV19 and TRBJ2-7; D possibly corresponds to TRBD1 (6 bases). Germline V gene data show CDR1 as LNHDA and CDR2 as SQIVND (reference sequence). The CDR3 is 13 amino acids. V was trimmed by 5 bases and J by 2 bases, leaving 10 bases between them.

The genes are TRBV28 and TRBJ1-1; TRBD1 aligns across 12 bases. Germline-derived CDR1 and CDR2 are MDHEN and SYDVKM. The CDR3 consists of 16 residues. With V trimmed by 6 bases and J by 6 bases, 11 bases remained unmatched. The CDR3 sequence is CASSLPTGQGAPEAFF. The CDR3 DNA follows: TGTGCCAGCAGCCTTCCAACGGGACAGGGGGCCCCTGAAGCTTTCTTT.

This clone was counted once. The rearrangement joins TRBV30 to TRBJ2-3; D perhaps matches TRBD2 (6 bases). The V end was cut by 3 bases, the J end by 1 base, with 14 bases between. CDR1 and CDR2 (germline): GTSNPN, SVGIG (reference sequence). This CDR3 spans 15 amino acids. The CDR3 DNA reads as TGTGCCTGGAGACGGGGGTTAGCCCGCACAGATACGCAGTATTTT. It is translated as CAWRRGLARTDTQYF.

The CDR3 bases are TGTGCCAGCTCACCAGGGCCAGGGGAAGACATCGGGGAGCTGTTTTTT. It specifies CASSPGPGEDIGELFF. The rearrangement joins TRBV18 to TRBJ2-2; perhaps TRBD1 as D (6 bases). The CDR3 sequence is 16 residues long. Trimming left V 2 bases short and J 7 bases short, with 17 bases between. Germline assignment: CDR1 KGHSH and CDR2 LQKENI. Filled out from reference TRBV18 and TRBJ2-2, the complete variable domain reads NAGVMQNPRHLVRRRGQEARLRCSPMKGHSHVYWYRQLPEEGLKFMVYLQKENIIDESGMPKERFSAEFPKEGPSILRIQQVVRGDSAAYFCASSPGPGEDIGELFFGEGSRLTVL.

The chain has TRBV10-3 and TRBJ2-1, with D tentatively TRBD1 (6 bases). The CDR3 length is 13 residues. Per the germline V gene, CDR1 is ENHRY and CDR2 is SYGVKD. Trimming stripped 1 base from V and 7 bases from J, with 8 bases between. The DNA for the CDR3 is TGTGCCATCAGTGAGTTTAGGGGGAATGAGCAGTTCTTC. It codes for CAISEFRGNEQFF.

Here the CDR3 reads CASGLSEGTGAFF. In DNA form, the CDR3 reads TGTGCTAGTGGTTTGTCGGAGGGGACGGGGGCTTTCTTT. The chain has TRBV12-5 and TRBJ1-1; D might be TRBD1 (5 bases). V was trimmed by 2 bases and J by 11 bases, leaving 15 bases between them. Germline V gives CDR1 LGHNT, CDR2 FRNRAP. The CDR3 totals 13 residues.

The sample holds a few counts of this clone. The chain employs TRBV27 and TRBJ1-1; D remains ambiguous. Germline V gene sequence: CDR1 MNHEY, CDR2 SMNVEV (reference sequence). Between the trimmed V and J ends, which lost 4 bases and 3 bases, there was a span of 9 bases. CDR3 length: 13 amino acids. CDR3 DNA sequence: TGTGCCAGCAGTTCACCTATGGACACTGAAGCTTTCTTT. It yields the protein CASSSPMDTEAFF.

This chain links TRBV19 with TRBJ1-5, with D possibly matching TRBD1 (6 bases). Germline V gene data show CDR1 as LNHDA and CDR2 as SQIVND (reference sequence). Deletions cut 3 bases from V and 4 bases from J, with 7 bases between. This CDR3 contains 13 residues. CDR3 nucleotides: TGTGCCAGTAGTATGGGGGCGAATCAGCCCCAGCATTTT. This translates into CASSMGANQPQHF.

This chain connects TRBV9 to TRBJ1-2; D not certain. Trimming shortened V by 3 bases and J by 8 bases, and 8 bases separated the two germline ends. Germline V gene data show CDR1 as SGDLS and CDR2 as YYNGEE. There are 11 residues in the CDR3. DNA of the CDR3: TGTGCCAGCAGCGCCGCGTACGGCTACACCTTC. It is translated as CASSAAYGYTF. Complete variable domain (other parts from reference TRBV9 and TRBJ1-2): DSGVTQTPKHLITATGQRVTLRCSPRSGDLSVYWYQQSLDQGLQFLIQYYNGEERAKGNILERFSAQQFPDLHSELNLSSLELGDSALYFCASSAAYGYTFGSGTRLTVV.

J is TRBJ2-1 and V is TRBV30; 7 nucleotides agree with TRBD2. V lost 4 bases to trimming and J lost 6 bases; unmatched junction nucleotides: 6. In germline, CDR1 is GTSNPN, CDR2 SVGIG (reference sequence). This CDR3 is built from 13 residues. The CDR3 nucleotides are TGTGCCTGGATTGCGGGAGCGGGCAATGAGCAGTTCTTC. The encoded protein is CAWIAGAGNEQFF. Filled out from reference TRBV30 and TRBJ2-1, the complete variable domain reads SQTIHQWPATLVQPVGSPLSLECTVEGTSNPNLYWYRQAAGRGLQLLFYSVGIGQISSEVPQNLSASRPQDRQFILSSKKLLLSDSGFYLCAWIAGAGNEQFFGPGTRLTVL.

The rearrangement joins TRBV7-2 to TRBJ1-2; 7 bases line up with TRBD1. The CDR3 length is 13 residues. Trimming cost V 4 bases and J 3 bases; bases outside gene matches: 2. Germline V gene data show CDR1 as SGHTA and CDR2 as FQGNSA. CDR3 nucleotide sequence: TGTGCCAGCAGCTGGGACAGATACTATGGCTACACCTTC. Amino acids: CASSWDRYYGYTF.

This sequence joins TRBV19 and TRBJ1-2; tentative D call: TRBD1 (5 bases). Trimming cost V 7 bases and J 4 bases, with 13 bases left between them. The V gene's germline CDR1 is LNHDA and CDR2 SQIVND (reference sequence). CDR3 length: 13 residues. Here the CDR3 DNA reads TGTGCCAGTACCCAAGACAGTTTCTATGGCTACACCTTC. It codes for CASTQDSFYGYTF.

This clone was counted a few times. The CDR3 coding sequence is TGTGCCAGCAGCTTAAACGGGGAGACCCAGTACTTC. The encoded protein is CASSLNGETQYF. This chain joins TRBV7-8 and TRBJ2-5; D remains ambiguous. Trimming removed 2 bases from V and 5 bases from J, with 6 bases in between. The CDR3 has 12 residues. Germline assignment: CDR1 SGHVS and CDR2 FQNEAQ. Combining the CDR3 with reference TRBV7-8 and TRBJ2-5 gives the whole variable domain GAGVSQSPRYKVAKRGQDVALRCDPISGHVSLFWYQQALGQGPEFLTYFQNEAQLDKSGLPSDRFFAERPEGSVSTLKIQRTQQEDSAVYLCASSLNGETQYFGPGTRLLVL.

The chain links TRBV3-1 (or the pseudogene TRBV3-2) to TRBJ1-6; 7 bases are a match to TRBD1. Per the germline V gene, CDR1 is LGHDT and CDR2 is YNNKEL (reference sequence). The CDR3 runs to 14 residues. J was trimmed by 10 bases and V by 6 bases; bases with no gene match: 9. In DNA form, the CDR3 reads TGTGCCAGCAGTCGACAGGGAAAGGGGTCACCCCTCCACTTT. Translation gives CASSRQGKGSPLHF.

The chain employs TRBV4-3 and TRBJ1-4; D might be TRBD1 (6 bases). Germline CDR1 LGHNA, CDR2 YSLEER. The CDR3 runs 15 residues. V lost 4 bases and J lost 1, with 10 bases in between. In DNA form, the CDR3 reads TGCGCCAGCAGCCGGGAGGGGGTAACTAATGAAAAACTGTTTTTT. Its protein is CASSREGVTNEKLFF.

The chain has TRBV3-1 (or the pseudogene TRBV3-2) and TRBJ1-2; D possibly corresponds to TRBD1 (6 bases). The V and J ends lost 1 base and 7 bases respectively, with 16 bases between them. Germline-derived CDR1 and CDR2 are LGHDT and YNNKEL (reference sequence). The CDR3 spans 15 residues. The CDR3 protein is CASSQGPGRGSGYTF. The DNA for the CDR3 is TGTGCCAGCAGCCAAGGCCCGGGCAGGGGTAGTGGCTACACCTTC.

In this sample, this clone turned up once. The chain carries TRBV19 and TRBJ2-1; a weak D match, TRBD2 (5 bases). Trimming shortened V by 8 bases and J by 4 bases, and 12 bases separated the two germline ends. The germline gives CDR1 LNHDA, CDR2 SQIVND (reference sequence). The CDR3 consists of 13 residues. The CDR3 protein is CASRDLAYNEQFF. CDR3 nucleotides: TGTGCCAGTCGGGATCTCGCATACAATGAGCAGTTCTTC.

The V call is TRBV4-1, the J call TRBJ2-7, with 13 bases identical to TRBD2. The junction had 5 bases not matched to a gene; V was cut back by 6 bases and J by 3 bases. The germline gives CDR1 MGHRA, CDR2 YSYEKL. The CDR3 loop spans 15 amino acids. CDR3 DNA sequence: TGCGCCAGCAGTCCCTGGACTAGCGGGAGCTACGAGCAGTACTTC. Protein: CASSPWTSGSYEQYF.

The chain employs TRBV4-3 and TRBJ1-1; 8 bases align to TRBD1. The germline gives CDR1 LGHNA, CDR2 YSLEER. The CDR3 totals 15 residues. The trim removed 2 bases at V and 3 bases at J, leaving 5 bases unmatched. The CDR3 DNA is TGCGCCAGCAGCCAACGGACGACAGGGGACACTGAAGCTTTCTTT. Its translation is CASSQRTTGDTEAFF.

This clone was recorded once. The chain couples TRBV12-5 to TRBJ2-1; tentatively, D is TRBD2 (5 bases). V was pared by 2 bases and J by 6 bases, with 11 bases between. This CDR3 contains 14 residues. CDR1 LGHNT and CDR2 FRNRAP come from the germline V gene. The CDR3 here is CASGLTSFGNEQFF. CDR3 bases: TGTGCTAGTGGTTTGACTAGTTTCGGCAATGAGCAGTTCTTC.